This T cell receptor beta chain emerged from a study of T cell repertoires in cytomegalovirus infection. V was pared by 6 bases and J by 7 bases, with 25 bases between. The V gene's germline CDR1 is SGHNT and CDR2 YYREEE (reference sequence). The CDR3 is made up of 16 amino acids. From the reads, TCRdb called clonotypes with MiXCR, one entry per CDR3 protein. The sample holds fewer than 300,000 distinct CDR3 sequences, about 26% seen once. The clonotype originates from a human donor in good health (CMV status not recorded). Some clones in this sample may be carry-over from other donors' samples. Sequencing used PBMCs. This chain connects TRBV5-4 to TRBJ1-1, with a possible D match to TRBD1 (6 bases). This CDR3 is CASTKWGNRAPFEAFF. The DNA of the CDR3 is TGTGCCAGCACGAAATGGGGGAACAGGGCCCCCTTTGAAGCTTTCTTT.